The subject of this entry is one T cell receptor beta chain. The target antigen is unknown. The CDR3 runs 13 residues. CDR1 SGHDT and CDR2 YYEEEE come from the germline V gene. With V trimmed by 4 bases and J by 3 bases, 4 bases remained unmatched. The data belong to a study of T cell responses to AZD1222 COVID-19 vaccine. Study-level background: Second-dose intervals of approximately 4 or approximately 12 weeks were pooled. General study results and limits: Baseline seropositivity characterized only six or seven AZD1222 recipients. Clonal diversity may have been underestimated in mostly white British donors. There were vaccine-associated CD4 TCRs across spike, dominant at 160-218 and 743-854.

The assay was immunoSEQ multiplex PCR, and TCRdb's table has in-frame clones only and misses some. The sample has about 130,000 clones, 70% to 90% seen once. This TCR was recovered from an adult in good health. The sample here was peripheral blood, taken on day 0 of AZD1222 vaccination. The V gene is TRBV5-6, the J gene TRBJ2-7, with 7 bases matching TRBD1. The CDR3 nucleotides are TGTGCCAGCAGCCCGGGACAGTACTACGAGCAGTACTTC. It yields the protein CASSPGQYYEQYF.